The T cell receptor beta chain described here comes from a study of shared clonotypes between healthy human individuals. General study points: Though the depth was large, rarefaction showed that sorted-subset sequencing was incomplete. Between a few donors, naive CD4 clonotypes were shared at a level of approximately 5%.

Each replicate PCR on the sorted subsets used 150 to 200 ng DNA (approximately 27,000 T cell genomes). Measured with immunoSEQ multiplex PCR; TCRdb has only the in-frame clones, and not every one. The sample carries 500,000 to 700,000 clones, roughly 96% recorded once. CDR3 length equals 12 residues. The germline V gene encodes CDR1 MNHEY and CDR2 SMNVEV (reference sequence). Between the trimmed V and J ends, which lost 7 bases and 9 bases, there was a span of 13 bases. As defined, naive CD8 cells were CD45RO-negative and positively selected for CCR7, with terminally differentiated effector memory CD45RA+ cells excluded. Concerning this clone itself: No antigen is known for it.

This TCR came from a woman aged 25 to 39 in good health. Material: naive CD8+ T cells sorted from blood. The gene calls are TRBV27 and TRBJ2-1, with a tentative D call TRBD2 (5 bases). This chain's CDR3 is CASIGPGSEQFF. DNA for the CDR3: TGTGCCAGCATCGGCCCGGGGAGTGAGCAGTTCTTC.